Shown below are 3 T cell receptor beta chains from a single sample sequenced in a study of blood T cell repertoires in COVID-19. Method: immunoSEQ multiplex PCR; TCRdb's copy keeps in-frame clones and lacks some. Altogether roughly 250,000 clones are present, around four fifths being singletons, with the ten largest covering roughly 8.7%. The sample was peripheral blood. The receptors derive from a man in his forties or fifties with active or convalescent COVID-19.

The chain has TRBV7-3 and TRBJ2-3; the D gene is possibly TRBD2 (6 bases). Deletions cut 5 bases from V and 2 bases from J, with 17 bases between. The germline V gene has CDR1 SGHTA and CDR2 FQGTGA. There are 16 residues in the CDR3. CDR3 nucleotides: TGTGCCAGCAGCCCCTCGGGCGGGGCACTCACAGATACGCAGTATTTT. Residues: CASSPSGGALTDTQYF.

The chain recombines TRBV29-1 with TRBJ1-2, with TRBD1 matching 7 bases. Trimming cost V 7 bases and J 2 bases; bases outside gene matches: 1. This CDR3 contains 11 residues. Germline V gene lookup returns CDR1 SQVTM and CDR2 ANQGSEA. This chain's CDR3 is CSATGNYGYTF. The CDR3, as DNA: TGCAGCGCGACAGGGAACTATGGCTACACCTTC.

The chain uses TRBV5-1 and TRBJ2-2, with a weak D call TRBD2 (5 bases). Deletions cut 4 bases from V and 5 bases from J, with 12 bases between. CDR1 is SGHRS and CDR2 is YFSETQ in the germline V gene. The CDR3 length is 14 residues. In nucleotides, the CDR3 is TGCGCCAGCAGCACCCGGACGGGGACCGGGGAGCTGTTTTTT. Protein sequence: CASSTRTGTGELFF.